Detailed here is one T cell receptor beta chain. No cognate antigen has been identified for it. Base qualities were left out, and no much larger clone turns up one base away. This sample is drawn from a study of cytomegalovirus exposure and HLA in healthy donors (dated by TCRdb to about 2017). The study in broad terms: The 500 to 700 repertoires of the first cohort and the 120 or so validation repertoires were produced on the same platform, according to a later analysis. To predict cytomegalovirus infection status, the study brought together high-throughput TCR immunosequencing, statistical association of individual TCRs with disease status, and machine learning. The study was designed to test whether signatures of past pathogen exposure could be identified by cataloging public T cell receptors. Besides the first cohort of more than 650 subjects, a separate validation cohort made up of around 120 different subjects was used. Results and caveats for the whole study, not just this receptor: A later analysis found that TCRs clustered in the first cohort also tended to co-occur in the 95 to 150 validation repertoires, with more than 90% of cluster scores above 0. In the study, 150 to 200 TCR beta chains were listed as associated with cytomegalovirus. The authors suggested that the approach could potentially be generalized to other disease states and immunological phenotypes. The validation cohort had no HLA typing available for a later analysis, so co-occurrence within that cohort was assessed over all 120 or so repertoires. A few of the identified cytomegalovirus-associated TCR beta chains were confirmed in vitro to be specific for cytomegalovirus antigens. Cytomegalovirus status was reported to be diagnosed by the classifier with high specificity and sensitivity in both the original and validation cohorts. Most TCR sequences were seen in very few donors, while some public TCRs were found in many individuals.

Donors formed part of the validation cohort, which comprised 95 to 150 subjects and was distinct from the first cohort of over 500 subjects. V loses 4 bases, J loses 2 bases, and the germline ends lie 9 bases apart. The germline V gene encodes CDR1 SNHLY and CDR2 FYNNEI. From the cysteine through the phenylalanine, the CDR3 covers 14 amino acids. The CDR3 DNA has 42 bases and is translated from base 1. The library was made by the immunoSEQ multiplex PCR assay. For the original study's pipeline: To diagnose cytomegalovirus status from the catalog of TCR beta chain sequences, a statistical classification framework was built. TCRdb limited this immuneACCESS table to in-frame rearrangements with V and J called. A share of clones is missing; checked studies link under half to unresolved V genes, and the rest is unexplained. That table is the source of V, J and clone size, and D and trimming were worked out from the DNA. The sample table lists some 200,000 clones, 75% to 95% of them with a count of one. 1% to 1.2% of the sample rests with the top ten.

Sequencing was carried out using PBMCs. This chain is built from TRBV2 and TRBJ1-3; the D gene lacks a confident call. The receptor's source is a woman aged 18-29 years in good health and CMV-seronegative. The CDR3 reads CASSVRSPGNTIYF. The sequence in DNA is TGTGCCAGCAGTGTCCGGAGCCCTGGAAACACCATATATTTT.